Each of the 17 T cell receptor beta chains below was sequenced from the same sample in a study of T cell responses to AZD1222 COVID-19 vaccine. The assay was immunoSEQ multiplex PCR, and TCRdb's table has in-frame clones only and misses some. The sample lists about 120,000 clones; roughly 90% were seen once. Source: peripheral blood, taken on day 0 of AZD1222 vaccination. The receptor set was obtained from an adult in good health.

This clone has a handful of counts. The gene calls are TRBV29-1 and TRBJ2-1; D call uncertain. This CDR3 has 14 amino acids. The germline CDR1 and CDR2 sequences are SQVTM and ANQGSEA. V lost 7 bases and J 3 bases, leaving 16 bases between the germline ends. CDR3 sequence: CSARIAGFYNEQFF. The CDR3 DNA sequence: TGCAGCGCCCGGATTGCCGGGTTCTACAATGAGCAGTTCTTC.

The V and J genes are TRBV18 and TRBJ2-1, with 7 positions matching TRBD2. Per the germline V gene, CDR1 is KGHSH and CDR2 is LQKENI. With 2 bases clipped from V and 4 bases from J, the junction kept 8 bases outside the gene matches. This CDR3 has 16 amino acids. The CDR3 nucleotides read TGTGCCAGCTCACCAATTTTGGCTAGCGGATACAATGAGCAGTTCTTC. Amino acid sequence: CASSPILASGYNEQFF.

This sequence joins TRBV18 and TRBJ2-7; D unclear. The V end lost 3 bases, the J end lost 2 bases, and 11 bases lay between the germline ends. In germline, CDR1 is KGHSH, CDR2 LQKENI. The CDR3 covers 14 residues. Here the CDR3 reads CASSPQDGAYEQYF. Written as DNA, the CDR3 is TGTGCCAGCTCACCGCAGGACGGTGCCTACGAGCAGTACTTC.

The chain's CDR3 is CASSNNHEQFF. The CDR3 region has the DNA TGTGCCAGCAGTAACAATCATGAGCAGTTCTTC. J is TRBJ2-1 and V is TRBV6-5, with D hard to call. The CDR3 totals 11 residues. CDR1 is MNHEY, CDR2 SVGAGI, per germline. V dropped 5 bases and J dropped 8 bases, with 7 bases sitting between them.

The V gene is TRBV6-5, the J gene TRBJ1-1, with no clear D. With 0 bases removed from V and 1 base from J, the gap between germline ends came to 6 bases. There are 14 residues in the CDR3. Germline V gene data show CDR1 as MNHEY and CDR2 as SVGAGI. CDR3 amino acids: CASSYSISNTEAFF. DNA for the CDR3: TGTGCCAGCAGTTACTCTATATCGAACACTGAAGCTTTCTTT.

This sequence joins TRBV4-3 and TRBJ2-3; no reliable D call. Germline V CDR1 and CDR2: LGHNA, YSLEER. Trimming took off 0 bases at V and 4 bases at J, with 5 bases between the two ends. The CDR3 covers 13 residues. CDR3 DNA sequence: TGCGCCAGCAGCCAAGATCTTCCAGATACGCAGTATTTT. Residues: CASSQDLPDTQYF.

This chain links TRBV25-1 with TRBJ2-5; 9 positions match TRBD2. The trim removed 3 bases at V and 5 bases at J, leaving 13 bases unmatched. Germline CDR1 MGHDK, CDR2 SYGVNS. CDR3 length: 17 amino acids. In DNA form, the CDR3 reads TGTGCCAGCAGTGATGCGGCGGGGGGGGTCATCGAGGAGACCCAGTACTTC. Translation gives CASSDAAGGVIEETQYF. The full variable domain, completed using reference TRBV25-1 and TRBJ2-5, is EADIYQTPRYLVIGTGKKITLECSQTMGHDKMYWYQQDPGMELHLIHYSYGVNSTEKGDLSSESTVSRIRTEHFPLTLESARPSHTSQYLCASSDAAGGVIEETQYFGPGTRLLVL.

The chain is built from TRBV6-5 and TRBJ1-1; 8 nucleotides match TRBD1. J was trimmed by 1 base and V by 8 bases; bases with no gene match: 9. This CDR3 spans 15 amino acids. Germline V gene lookup returns CDR1 MNHEY and CDR2 SVGAGI. This chain's CDR3 is CASLPGGTENTEAFF. The CDR3 nucleotides read TGTGCCAGCCTACCAGGGGGCACTGAGAACACTGAAGCTTTCTTT.

V usage is TRBV9 and J usage is TRBJ1-2; no clear D gene. The CDR3 length is 12 residues. The V gene's germline CDR1 is SGDLS and CDR2 YYNGEE. V lost 4 bases, J lost 4 bases, and 8 bases lay in between. The chain's CDR3 is CASSSDGYGYTF. For the CDR3, the DNA is TGTGCCAGCAGCTCTGACGGCTATGGCTACACCTTC.

This sequence joins TRBV9 and TRBJ2-3; D unresolved. With 3 bases removed from V and 1 base from J, the gap between germline ends came to 3 bases. Germline CDR1 reads SGDLS; CDR2 reads YYNGEE. The CDR3 spans 12 residues. The CDR3 sequence is CASSDRTDTQYF. The DNA of the CDR3 is TGTGCCAGCAGCGACCGCACAGATACGCAGTATTTT.

The chain employs TRBV23-1 and TRBJ1-2, with D hard to call. TRBV23-1 counts as an open reading frame of uncertain function. V gave up 8 bases and J gave up 10 bases, with 20 bases separating them. The CDR3 covers 13 residues. CDR3 protein: CASAVLGKPDYTF. The CDR3 bases are TGCGCCAGCGCAGTCCTGGGGAAACCCGACTACACCTTC.

The sample holds one count of this clone. The chain employs TRBV12-3 or TRBV12-4 and TRBJ1-2; unclear D gene. The CDR3 is 13 amino acids. V lost 2 bases to trimming and J lost 4 bases, with 8 bases between them. The CDR3 region has the DNA TGTGCCAGCAGTTTAAGGTTGCTCTATGGCTACACCTTC. It translates to CASSLRLLYGYTF.

V is TRBV27 and J is TRBJ2-7; D gene unclear. The V gene's germline CDR1 is MNHEY and CDR2 SMNVEV (reference sequence). Trimming removed 8 bases at V and 0 bases at J, with 11 bases between. The CDR3 covers 13 residues. This CDR3 reads CASRLSSSYEQYF. The CDR3 coding sequence is TGTGCCAGCCGTCTCTCGAGCTCCTACGAGCAGTACTTC.

V and J are TRBV21-1 and TRBJ1-1; TRBD1 is taken as the D call from the table, unchecked against the DNA. TRBV21-1 is a pseudogene segment. The CDR3 has 13 residues. The CDR3 DNA sequence: TGTGCCAGCAGCGTTCTCAACAGGGGGAAAGCTTTCTTT. This codes for CASSVLNRGKAFF.

In DNA form, the CDR3 reads TGTGCCAGCAGCCCCCTAGGGGCGCGGGTTGAAAAACTGTTTTTT. It codes for CASSPLGARVEKLFF. The chain recombines TRBV7-6 with TRBJ1-4; a weak D match, TRBD1 (5 bases). V was trimmed by 5 bases and J by 7 bases, leaving 17 bases between them. This CDR3 has 15 residues. Germline CDR1 is SGHVS and CDR2 is FNYEAQ.

The table lists this clone with a few counts. V and J are TRBV7-9 and TRBJ1-5; TRBD1 aligns across 7 bases. The CDR3 has 14 residues. V dropped 1 base and J dropped 8; count of bases not matched to a gene: 5. Germline CDR1 and CDR2: SEHNR and FQNEAQ (reference sequence). CDR3 residues: CASSLGQGMKPQHF. The DNA for the CDR3 is TGTGCCAGCAGCTTAGGACAGGGAATGAAGCCCCAGCATTTT. The entire variable domain, with the rest obtained from reference TRBV7-9 and TRBJ1-5, is as follows: DTGVSQNPRHKITKRGQNVTFRCDPISEHNRLYWYRQTLGQGPEFLTYFQNEAQLEKSRLLSDRFSAERPKGSFSTLEIQRTEQGDSAMYLCASSLGQGMKPQHFGDGTRLSIL.

The CDR3 loop reads CATADRVATDTQYF. The DNA of the CDR3 is TGTGCCACGGCGGACAGGGTGGCCACAGATACGCAGTATTTT. The V call is TRBV19, the J call TRBJ2-3; 8 bases line up with TRBD1. The V and J ends lost 10 bases and 2 bases, in that order; junction bases with no gene match: 8. CDR1 is LNHDA and CDR2 is SQIVND in the germline V gene (reference sequence). The CDR3 totals 14 residues.